The 11 T cell receptor beta chains listed next were all sequenced from one sample in a study of T cell responses to AZD1222 COVID-19 vaccine. The assay was immunoSEQ multiplex PCR, and TCRdb's table has in-frame clones only and misses some. The sample shows fewer than 150,000 clones, about 93% of them seen only once. The sample consisted of peripheral blood, taken 28 days after the second AZD1222 dose. Receptors originate from an adult who received the AZD1222 COVID-19 vaccine.

The table lists this clone with a count of one. Additional DNA sequences in this sample encode the identical CDR3. This chain joins TRBV7-6 and TRBJ2-1, with 10 bases that match TRBD2. Germline loops: CDR1 SGHVS, CDR2 FNYEAQ. CDR3 length equals 15 residues. J gave up 4 bases and V 1 base, and 1 base lay outside the gene matches. The CDR3 loop is CASSLVAGGYNEQFF. The CDR3 region has the DNA TGTGCCAGCAGCTTAGTAGCGGGAGGTTACAATGAGCAGTTCTTC. Variable domain in full (rest from reference TRBV7-6 and TRBJ2-1): GAGVSQSPRYKVTKRGQDVALRCDPISGHVSLYWYRQALGQGPEFLTYFNYEAQQDKSGLPNDRFSAERPEGSISTLTIQRTEQRDSAMYRCASSLVAGGYNEQFFGPGTRLTVL.

The CDR3: CASSYSMELAGGLAKNIQYF. CDR3 coding DNA: TGTGCCAGCAGTTACTCGATGGAGCTAGCGGGGGGACTAGCCAAAAACATTCAGTACTTC. The chain combines TRBV6-2 or TRBV6-3 with TRBJ2-4, with 11 bases matching TRBD2. The CDR3 contains 20 residues. The junction had 10 bases not matched to a gene; V was cut back by 0 bases and J by 0 bases. Germline assignment: CDR1 MNHEY and CDR2 SVGEGT.

The chain couples TRBV12-5 to TRBJ2-2; 8 nucleotides match TRBD1. Per the germline V gene, CDR1 is LGHNT and CDR2 is FRNRAP. The CDR3 has 15 residues. With V trimmed by 0 bases and J by 4 bases, 1 base remained unmatched. The CDR3 is CASGLVTGGTGELFF. CDR3 bases: TGTGCTAGTGGTTTGGTTACAGGGGGCACCGGGGAGCTGTTTTTT.

The V call is TRBV7-2, the J call TRBJ2-7, with D perhaps matching TRBD2 (5 bases). CDR3 length: 16 amino acids. The germline V gene encodes CDR1 SGHTA and CDR2 FQGNSA. Trimming shortened V by 1 base and J by 2 bases, and 15 bases separated the two germline ends. This CDR3 is CASSLGASGLTYEQYF. In nucleotides, the CDR3 is TGTGCCAGCAGCTTAGGGGCAAGCGGATTAACCTACGAGCAGTACTTC.

This clone occurred once. The chain recombines TRBV6-5 with TRBJ1-2, with a possible D match to TRBD1 (6 bases). Looked up from germline, CDR1 is MNHEY and CDR2 is SVGAGI. V was shortened by 6 bases and J by 10 bases, with 18 bases between the two germline ends. CDR3 size: 13 residues. The CDR3 bases are TGTGCCAGCAGGAAACAGGGAGAGGGGGACTACACCTTC. Protein product: CASRKQGEGDYTF.

This sequence joins TRBV12-3 or TRBV12-4 and TRBJ1-2, with D unresolved. Trimming pared 3 bases from V and 6 bases from J, leaving 11 bases between. This CDR3 has 13 amino acids. CDR3 DNA: TGTGCCAGCAGTTTTTCCGGGAGGCATGGCTACACCTTC. Translation gives CASSFSGRHGYTF.

This chain connects TRBV20-1 to TRBJ1-2; no reliable D call. CDR3 length: 17 amino acids. Germline V gene data show CDR1 as DFQATT and CDR2 as SNEGSKA (reference sequence). V lost 3 bases and J 2 bases, leaving 22 bases between the germline ends. The CDR3 nucleotides read TGCAGTGCTAGTAAGGCAGTCGGGTCAGCATCAAACTATGGCTACACCTTC. Translated, it gives CSASKAVGSASNYGYTF.

This sequence joins TRBV7-3 and TRBJ2-1; a possible D gene is TRBD2 (6 bases). V was pared by 2 bases and J by 4 bases, with 12 bases between. The CDR3 totals 15 residues. The germline CDR1 and CDR2 sequences are SGHTA and FQGTGA. The CDR3: CASSLGASDYNEQFF. The CDR3 DNA reads TGTGCCAGCAGCTTAGGAGCTAGCGATTACAATGAGCAGTTCTTC.

The chain combines TRBV5-6 with TRBJ1-6, with D possibly TRBD1 on 5 matching bases. V was shortened by 4 bases and J by 7 bases, with 12 bases between the two germline ends. From germline, CDR1 is SGHDT and CDR2 YYEEEE. This CDR3 comprises 14 residues. The CDR3 bases are TGTGCCAGCAGCACAGGACGGAAAAATTCACCCCTCCACTTT. Translating it yields CASSTGRKNSPLHF.

The chain carries TRBV7-9 and TRBJ2-3; perhaps TRBD2 as D (5 bases). The CDR3 has 15 amino acids. The V and J ends lost 5 bases and 5 bases respectively, with 17 bases between them. Germline V gene lookup returns CDR1 SEHNR and CDR2 FQNEAQ (reference sequence). This chain's CDR3 is CASSGSGFEGDTQYF. CDR3 DNA: TGTGCCAGCAGCGGGAGTGGATTTGAGGGAGATACGCAGTATTTT.

There are a few counts of this clone. The J gene is TRBJ2-3, the V gene TRBV28; 9 bases are shared with TRBD1. CDR1 and CDR2 from the germline V gene are MDHEN and SYDVKM. Trimming cost V 9 bases and J 4 bases; bases outside gene matches: 2. The CDR3 spans 12 residues. CDR3 amino acids: CARDRGSDTQYF. CDR3 bases: TGTGCCAGGGACAGGGGCTCAGATACGCAGTATTTT. The full variable domain, its missing parts supplied by reference TRBV28 and TRBJ2-3, is DVKVTQSSRYLVKRTGEKVFLECVQDMDHENMFWYRQDPGLGLRLIYFSYDVKMKEKGDIPEGYSVSREKKERFSLILESASTNQTSMYLCARDRGSDTQYFGPGTRLTVL.